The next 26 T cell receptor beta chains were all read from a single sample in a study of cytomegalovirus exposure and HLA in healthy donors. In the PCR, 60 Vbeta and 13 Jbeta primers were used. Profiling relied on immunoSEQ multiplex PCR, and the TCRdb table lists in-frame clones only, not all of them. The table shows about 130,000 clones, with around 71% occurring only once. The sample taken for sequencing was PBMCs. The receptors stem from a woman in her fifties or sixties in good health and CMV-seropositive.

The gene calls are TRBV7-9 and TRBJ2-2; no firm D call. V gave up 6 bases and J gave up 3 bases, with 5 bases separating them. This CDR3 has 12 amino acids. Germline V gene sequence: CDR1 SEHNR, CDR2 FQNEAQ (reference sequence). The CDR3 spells CASRRDTGELFF. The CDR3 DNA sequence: TGTGCCAGCAGACGGGACACCGGGGAGCTGTTTTTT.

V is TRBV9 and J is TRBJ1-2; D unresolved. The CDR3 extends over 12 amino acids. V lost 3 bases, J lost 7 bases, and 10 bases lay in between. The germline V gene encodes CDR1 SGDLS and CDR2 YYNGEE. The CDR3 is CASSAPGGGYTF. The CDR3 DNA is TGTGCCAGCAGCGCCCCAGGTGGTGGCTACACCTTC.

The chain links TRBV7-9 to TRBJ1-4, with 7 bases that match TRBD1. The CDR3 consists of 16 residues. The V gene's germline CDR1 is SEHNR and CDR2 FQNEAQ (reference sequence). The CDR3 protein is CAIGTDPLATNEKLFF. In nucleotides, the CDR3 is TGTGCTATTGGGACAGACCCCCTTGCAACTAATGAAAAACTGTTTTTT.

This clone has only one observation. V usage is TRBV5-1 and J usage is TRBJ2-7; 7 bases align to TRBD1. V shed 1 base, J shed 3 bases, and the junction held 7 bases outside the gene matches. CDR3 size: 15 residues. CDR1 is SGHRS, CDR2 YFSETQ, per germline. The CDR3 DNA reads TGCGCCAGCAGCTTGAGGTCAGGGGGAGACTACGAGCAGTACTTC. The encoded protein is CASSLRSGGDYEQYF.

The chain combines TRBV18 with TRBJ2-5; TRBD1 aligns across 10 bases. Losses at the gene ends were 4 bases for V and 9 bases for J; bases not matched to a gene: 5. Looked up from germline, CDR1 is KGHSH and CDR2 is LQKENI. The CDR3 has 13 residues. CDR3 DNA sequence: TGTGCCAGCTCACAGGGGACAGGGGAGGCCCAGTACTTC. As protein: CASSQGTGEAQYF. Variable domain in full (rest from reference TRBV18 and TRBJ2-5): NAGVMQNPRHLVRRRGQEARLRCSPMKGHSHVYWYRQLPEEGLKFMVYLQKENIIDESGMPKERFSAEFPKEGPSILRIQQVVRGDSAAYFCASSQGTGEAQYFGPGTRLLVL.

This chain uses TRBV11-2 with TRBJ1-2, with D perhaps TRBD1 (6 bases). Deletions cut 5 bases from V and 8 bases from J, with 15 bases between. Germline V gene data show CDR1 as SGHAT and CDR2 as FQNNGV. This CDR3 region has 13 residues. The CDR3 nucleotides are TGTGCCAGCAGCCGGGGGGGGGCTGACGGCTACACCTTC. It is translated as CASSRGGADGYTF.

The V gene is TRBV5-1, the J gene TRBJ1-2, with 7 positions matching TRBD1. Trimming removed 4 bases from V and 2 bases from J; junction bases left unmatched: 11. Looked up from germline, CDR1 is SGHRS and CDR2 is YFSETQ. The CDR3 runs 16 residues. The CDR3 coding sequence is TGCGCCAGCAGCCCGCCGGCCGGGACAGTAAACTATGGCTACACCTTC. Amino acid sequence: CASSPPAGTVNYGYTF.

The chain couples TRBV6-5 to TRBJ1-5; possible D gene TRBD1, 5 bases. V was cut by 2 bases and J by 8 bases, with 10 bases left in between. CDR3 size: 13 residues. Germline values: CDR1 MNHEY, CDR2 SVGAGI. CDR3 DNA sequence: TGTGCCAGCAGTTACAGGGGTCAGGAGCCCCAGCATTTT. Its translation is CASSYRGQEPQHF.

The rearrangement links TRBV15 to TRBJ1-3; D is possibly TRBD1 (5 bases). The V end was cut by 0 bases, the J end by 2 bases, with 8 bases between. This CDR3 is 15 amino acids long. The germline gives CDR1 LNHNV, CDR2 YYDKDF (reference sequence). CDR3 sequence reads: CATSRDRAAGNTIYF. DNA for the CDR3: TGTGCCACCAGCAGAGACAGGGCTGCTGGAAACACCATATATTTT. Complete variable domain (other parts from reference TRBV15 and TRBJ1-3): DAMVIQNPRYQVTQFGKPVTLSCSQTLNHNVMYWYQQKSSQAPKLLFHYYDKDFNNEADTPDNFQSRRPNTSFCFLDIRSPGLGDTAMYLCATSRDRAAGNTIYFGEGSWLTVV.

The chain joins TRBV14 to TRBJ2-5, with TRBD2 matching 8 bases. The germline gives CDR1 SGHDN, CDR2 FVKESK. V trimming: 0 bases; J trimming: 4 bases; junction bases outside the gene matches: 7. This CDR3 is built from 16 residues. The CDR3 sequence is CASSQDLDRGGETQYF. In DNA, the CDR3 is TGTGCCAGCAGCCAAGATCTTGACCGGGGGGGAGAGACCCAGTACTTC.

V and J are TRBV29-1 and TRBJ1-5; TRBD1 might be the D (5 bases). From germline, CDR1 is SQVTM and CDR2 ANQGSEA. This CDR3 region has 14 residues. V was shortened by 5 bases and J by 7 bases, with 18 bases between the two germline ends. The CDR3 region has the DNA TGCAGCGTTCTGGCGGGGCAGGGAGACCAGCCCCAGCATTTT. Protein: CSVLAGQGDQPQHF.

CDR3 region: CASSGKATLDEQYF. The DNA for the CDR3 is TGTGCCAGCAGTGGAAAAGCGACCCTCGACGAGCAGTACTTC. The chain recombines TRBV2 with TRBJ2-7; D is ambiguous. The CDR3 length is 14 residues. Deletions cut 4 bases from V and 5 bases from J, with 15 bases between. CDR1 and CDR2 from the germline V gene are SNHLY and FYNNEI.

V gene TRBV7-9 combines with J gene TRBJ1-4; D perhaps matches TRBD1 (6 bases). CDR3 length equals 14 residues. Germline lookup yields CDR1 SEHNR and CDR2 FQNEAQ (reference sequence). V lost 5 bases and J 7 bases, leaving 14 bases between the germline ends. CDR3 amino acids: CASSQGTSSEKLFF. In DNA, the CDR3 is TGTGCCAGCAGCCAAGGGACATCTTCTGAAAAACTGTTTTTT.

CDR3 sequence (DNA): TGTGCCAGCAGCCCACAGGGGTCCTCCTACGAGCAGTACTTC. Amino acids: CASSPQGSSYEQYF. This sequence joins TRBV11-2 and TRBJ2-7, with TRBD1 matching over 7 bases. The CDR3 totals 14 residues. From germline, CDR1 is SGHAT and CDR2 FQNNGV. Trimming took 5 bases from V and 0 from J; bases not matched to a gene: 4.

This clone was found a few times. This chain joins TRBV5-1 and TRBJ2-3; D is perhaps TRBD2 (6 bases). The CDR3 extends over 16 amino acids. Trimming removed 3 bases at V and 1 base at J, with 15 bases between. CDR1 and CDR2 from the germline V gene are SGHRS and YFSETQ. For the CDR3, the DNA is TGCGCCAGCAGCTACGTTAGCGGCCTGGGCACAGATACGCAGTATTTT. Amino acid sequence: CASSYVSGLGTDTQYF.

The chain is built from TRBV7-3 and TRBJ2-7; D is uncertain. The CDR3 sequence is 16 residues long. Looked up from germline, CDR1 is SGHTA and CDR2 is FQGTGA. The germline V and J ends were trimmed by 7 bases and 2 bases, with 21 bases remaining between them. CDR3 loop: CASTLSPAGTPYEQYF. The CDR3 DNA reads TGTGCCAGCACCCTAAGCCCCGCAGGTACCCCCTACGAGCAGTACTTC.

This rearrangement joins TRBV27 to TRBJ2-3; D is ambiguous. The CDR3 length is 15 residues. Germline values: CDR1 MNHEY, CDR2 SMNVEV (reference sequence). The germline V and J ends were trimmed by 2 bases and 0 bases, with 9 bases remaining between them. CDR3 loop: CASSLLSSSTDTQYF. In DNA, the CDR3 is TGTGCCAGCAGTTTACTGAGTTCTAGCACAGATACGCAGTATTTT.

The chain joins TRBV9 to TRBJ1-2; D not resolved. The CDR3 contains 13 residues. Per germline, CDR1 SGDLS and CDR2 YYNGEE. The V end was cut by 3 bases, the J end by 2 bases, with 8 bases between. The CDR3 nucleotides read TGTGCCAGCAGCGAAACAGTCAACTATGGCTACACCTTC. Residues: CASSETVNYGYTF.

The CDR3 loop reads CASSYGTSGGAGQFF. CDR3 coding DNA: TGTGCCAGCAGCTACGGGACTAGCGGGGGGGCCGGGCAGTTCTTC. This sequence joins TRBV7-3 and TRBJ2-1; 16 positions match TRBD2. Losses at the gene ends were 4 bases for V and 12 bases for J; bases not matched to a gene: 6. The CDR3 has 15 residues. The germline CDR1 and CDR2 sequences are SGHTA and FQGTGA. The variable domain in full, completed from reference TRBV7-3 and TRBJ2-1, reads GAGVSQTPSNKVTEKGKYVELRCDPISGHTALYWYRQSLGQGPEFLIYFQGTGAADDSGLPNDRFFAVRPEGSVSTLKIQRTERGDSAVYLCASSYGTSGGAGQFFGPGTRLTVL.

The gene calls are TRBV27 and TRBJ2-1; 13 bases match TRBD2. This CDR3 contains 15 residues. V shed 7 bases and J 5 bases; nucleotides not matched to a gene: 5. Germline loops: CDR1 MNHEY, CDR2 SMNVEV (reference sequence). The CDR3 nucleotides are TGTGCCAGCAACGTCGGACTAGCGGGGGACAATGAGCAGTTCTTC. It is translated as CASNVGLAGDNEQFF.

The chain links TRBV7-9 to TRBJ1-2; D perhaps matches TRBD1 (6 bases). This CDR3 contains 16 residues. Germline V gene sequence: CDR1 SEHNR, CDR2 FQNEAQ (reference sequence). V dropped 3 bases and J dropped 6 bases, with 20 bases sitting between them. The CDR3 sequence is CASSLGAGRVSHGYTF. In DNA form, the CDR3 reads TGTGCCAGCAGCTTGGGGGCCGGCAGGGTGTCTCATGGCTACACCTTC.

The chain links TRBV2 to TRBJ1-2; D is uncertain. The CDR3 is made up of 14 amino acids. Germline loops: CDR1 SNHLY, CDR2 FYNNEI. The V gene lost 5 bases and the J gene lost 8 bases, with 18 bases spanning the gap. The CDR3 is CASSTTYGVGGYTF. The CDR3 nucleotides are TGTGCCAGCAGTACTACATACGGGGTTGGCGGCTACACCTTC. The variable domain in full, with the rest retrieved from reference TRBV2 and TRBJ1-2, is EPEVTQTPSHQVTQMGQEVILRCVPISNHLYFYWYRQILGQKVEFLVSFYNNEISEKSEIFDDQFSVERPDGSNFTLKIRSTKLEDSAMYFCASSTTYGVGGYTFGSGTRLTVV.

The CDR3 spells CAISPDSATNYGYTF. CDR3 nucleotides: TGTGCCATCAGCCCGGACAGCGCTACTAACTATGGCTACACCTTC. The chain links TRBV10-3 to TRBJ1-2; D possibly corresponds to TRBD1 (6 bases). The CDR3 contains 15 residues. Germline V gene lookup returns CDR1 ENHRY and CDR2 SYGVKD. Trimming left V 6 bases short and J 0 bases short, with 14 bases between.

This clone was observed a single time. The DNA of the CDR3 is TGCGCCAGCAGCCCCCGGACAGGGTCTAACAATGAGCAGTTCTTC. Amino acid sequence: CASSPRTGSNNEQFF. The chain is built from TRBV5-1 and TRBJ2-1; 8 nucleotides agree with TRBD1. The germline V gene has CDR1 SGHRS and CDR2 YFSETQ. V lost 4 bases and J lost 5; bases outside the gene matches: 8. CDR3 length: 15 amino acids.

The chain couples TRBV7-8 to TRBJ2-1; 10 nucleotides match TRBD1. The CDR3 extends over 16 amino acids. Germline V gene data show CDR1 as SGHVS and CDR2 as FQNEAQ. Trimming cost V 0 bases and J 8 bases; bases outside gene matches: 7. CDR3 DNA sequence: TGTGCCAGCAGCTTAGCGGAGCGACAGGGGGCCCATGAGCAGTTCTTC. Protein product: CASSLAERQGAHEQFF. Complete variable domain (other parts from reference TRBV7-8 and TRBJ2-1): GAGVSQSPRYKVAKRGQDVALRCDPISGHVSLFWYQQALGQGPEFLTYFQNEAQLDKSGLPSDRFFAERPEGSVSTLKIQRTQQEDSAVYLCASSLAERQGAHEQFFGPGTRLTVL.

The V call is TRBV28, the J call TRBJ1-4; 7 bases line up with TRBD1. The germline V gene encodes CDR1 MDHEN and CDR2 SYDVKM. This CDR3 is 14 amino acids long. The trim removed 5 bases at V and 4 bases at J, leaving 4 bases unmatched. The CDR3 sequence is CASSRRGINEKLFF. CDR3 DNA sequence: TGTGCCAGCAGTCGCAGGGGGATTAATGAAAAACTGTTTTTT.